A single sample gave rise to the 2 T cell receptor beta chains below, sequenced in a study of neurological immune-mediated disorders. Each CDR3 protein gets one entry after TCRdb re-called the 5' RACE reads with MiXCR. This sample yields some 38,000 distinct CDR3 sequences, of which 11% are seen a single time; approximately 4% belongs to the top ten. The time point is: technical triplicate 1. The source material was PBMCs. These receptors came from a man between 60 and 75 years old with HTLV-1-associated myelopathy (HAM/TSP).

The chain's CDR3 is CSARDRVLPTDTQYF. In DNA form, the CDR3 reads TGCAGTGCTAGGGATCGGGTTTTGCCCACAGATACGCAGTATTTT. The J gene is TRBJ2-3, the V gene TRBV20-1; D gene unclear. The germline V gene encodes CDR1 DFQATT and CDR2 SNEGSKA (reference sequence). This CDR3 has 15 residues. Trimming removed 3 bases from V and 2 bases from J, with 15 bases in between.

The table lists this clonotype with many counts. V gene TRBV18 combines with J gene TRBJ2-4; 7 bases map to TRBD1. This CDR3 spans 14 amino acids. The ends lost 3 bases at V and 6 bases at J; junction bases unmatched: 5. The germline CDR1 and CDR2 sequences are KGHSH and LQKENI. CDR3 nucleotide sequence: TGTGCCAGCTCACCGTGGGACAGCCCAAACATTCAGTACTTC. The encoded protein is CASSPWDSPNIQYF.